These T cell receptor beta chains were read from a single sample in a study of PD-1 blockade in classical Hodgkin lymphoma. The data were produced by immunoSEQ multiplex PCR, yet TCRdb's version contains in-frame clones alone and is incomplete. The top ten hold almost 25% of the sample, which has thousands of clones, 72% seen once. The sequenced sample was CD8+ T cells from blood, obtained before the fourth cycle of nivolumab. Receptor source: a human donor with classical Hodgkin lymphoma. Both conserved end residues are part of each CDR3. A D gene is named only where the DNA matches it firmly. Clone size is not always given. Where it is, it says once, few, many or a class for expanded clones.

cdr3_length j_call d_call v_call clone_size cdr3_nt cdr3_aa
13 TRBJ1-1 . TRBV6-1 few TGTGCCAGCAGTGTATTCTGGAACACTGAAGCTTTCTTT CASSVFWNTEAFF
13 TRBJ1-2 . TRBV27 . TGTGCCAGCAGTCCAAAACAGACCTATGGCTACACCTTC CASSPKQTYGYTF
12 TRBJ1-1 . TRBV4-2 . TGTGCCAGCAGCCCCCGGGGAACTGAAGCTTTCTTT CASSPRGTEAFF
13 TRBJ1-2 . TRBV7-9 . TGTGCCAGCAGCTCCACGGACGGGGGAGGCTACACCTTC CASSSTDGGGYTF
16 TRBJ2-2 TRBD2 TRBV11-3 . TGTGCCAGCAGCTCAAGGACTAGCGGGGGCACCGGGGAGCTGTTTTTT CASSSRTSGGTGELFF
14 TRBJ2-1 TRBD2 TRBV6-5 . TGTGCCAGCAGTTACGGTCGGGGGGGCCGCGAGCAGTTCTTC CASSYGRGGREQFF
15 TRBJ2-3 TRBD2 TRBV4-3 . TGCGCCAGCAGCCAGCCTGGACTAGCAGCAGATACGCAGTATTTT CASSQPGLAADTQYF
14 TRBJ2-1 TRBD1 TRBV7-6 . TGTGCCAGCAGGGGACAGGGTTCCTACAATGAGCAGTTCTTC CASRGQGSYNEQFF
15 TRBJ1-3 . TRBV11-2 . TGTGCCAGCAGCCCCGACGTCAGCTCTGGAAACACCATATATTTT CASSPDVSSGNTIYF
17 TRBJ2-2 TRBD1 TRBV2 . TGTGCCAGCAGCCACCCACAGGGGGCGCGAAGCACCGGGGAGCTGTTTTTT CASSHPQGARSTGELFF
16 TRBJ2-3 TRBD2 TRBV6-6 . TGTGCCAGCAGTTACTCGACTAGCGGGGGCACAGATACGCAGTATTTT CASSYSTSGGTDTQYF
15 TRBJ1-2 . TRBV6-6 . TGTGCCAGCAGTTATTCTTCGACAGCTGCCTATGGCTACACCTTC CASSYSSTAAYGYTF
16 TRBJ2-5 . TRBV2 . TGTGCCAGCAGTGATCTCAGGGGCAGAGGGAAAGAGACCCAGTACTTC CASSDLRGRGKETQYF
17 TRBJ2-7 . TRBV18 . TGTGCCAGCTCACCACGCTCGGGGCCCAGAGAGGCCTACGAGCAGTACTTC CASSPRSGPREAYEQYF
14 TRBJ2-7 . TRBV5-4 . TGTGCCAGCAGCTTGTCGGCTAGCATCTGGGAGCAGTACTTC CASSLSASIWEQYF